These 6 T cell receptor beta chains came from one sample sequenced in a study of blood T cell repertoires in COVID-19. Sequencing used immunoSEQ multiplex PCR; TCRdb keeps in-frame clones, though not all of them. The sample records 300,000 to 400,000 clones, more than 70% being singletons. Sequencing was carried out using peripheral blood. The receptor source for this set is a woman aged 25 to 39 with COVID-19, enrolled during active disease.

V is TRBV12-3 or TRBV12-4 and J is TRBJ2-2, with TRBD2 matching 8 bases. The CDR3 extends over 13 amino acids. V dropped 6 bases and J dropped 8; count of bases not matched to a gene: 5. CDR3 bases: TGTGCCAGCAGCCCCCAGCGGGGGGGGGAGCTGTTTTTT. Translated: CASSPQRGGELFF.

The rearrangement joins TRBV12-5 to TRBJ1-6; the D gene is possibly TRBD1 (6 bases). CDR1 is LGHNT, CDR2 FRNRAP, per germline. The ends were cut back, 6 bases at V and 6 bases at J, with 15 bases in the middle. CDR3 size: 15 residues. CDR3 nucleotides: TGTGCTAGTGGAGCGGACAGACCAAGTAATTCACCCCTCCACTTT. Translation: CASGADRPSNSPLHF.

The chain carries TRBV6-2 or TRBV6-3 and TRBJ1-3; tentatively, D is TRBD1 (5 bases). The CDR3 runs 16 residues. The V end lost 4 bases, the J end lost 1 base, and 14 bases lay between the germline ends. The germline V gene has CDR1 MNHEY and CDR2 SVGEGT. The CDR3 region is CASSSAGVRSGNTIYF. CDR3 bases: TGTGCCAGCAGTTCGGCGGGGGTCAGGTCTGGAAACACCATATATTTT.

The sample holds many counts of this clone. This chain connects TRBV2 to TRBJ1-6, with D possibly TRBD1 on 6 matching bases. The CDR3 loop spans 14 amino acids. Trimming stripped 6 bases from V and 9 bases from J, with 15 bases between. The germline V gene has CDR1 SNHLY and CDR2 FYNNEI. The CDR3 is CASRPTGPLSPLHF. For the CDR3, the DNA is TGTGCCAGCAGACCGACAGGTCCCCTTTCACCCCTCCACTTT.

The rearrangement uses TRBV7-2 and TRBJ2-7; perhaps TRBD2 as D (5 bases). This CDR3 comprises 13 residues. The V and J ends lost 1 base and 4 bases respectively, with 8 bases between them. CDR1 and CDR2 (germline): SGHTA, FQGNSA. Written as DNA, the CDR3 is TGTGCCAGCAGCTTAGATCGGGGATACGAGCAGTACTTC. Its protein is CASSLDRGYEQYF. Together with reference TRBV7-2 and TRBJ2-7, the CDR3 gives the full variable domain: GAGVSQSPSNKVTEKGKDVELRCDPISGHTALYWYRQSLGQGLEFLIYFQGNSAPDKSGLPSDRFSAERTGGSVSTLTIQRTQQEDSAVYLCASSLDRGYEQYFGPGTRLTVT.

This clone was seen only once. This chain uses TRBV4-1 with TRBJ2-3; perhaps TRBD1 as D (5 bases). Trimming took off 4 bases at V and 0 bases at J, with 14 bases between the two ends. The germline CDR1 and CDR2 sequences are MGHRA and YSYEKL. The CDR3 runs to 16 residues. The CDR3 here is CASSPGFVPSTDTQYF. In DNA, the CDR3 is TGCGCCAGCAGCCCAGGGTTTGTACCTAGCACAGATACGCAGTATTTT.